This T cell receptor (beta chain) was observed in a study of blood T cell repertoires in COVID-19. Across the study: Sites in the United States, Italy and Spain provided acute and convalescent COVID-19 samples. Sample material is recorded as cDNA or gDNA derived from T cells, B-cell-depleted T cells, or PBMCs.

CDR1 is SGHDT, CDR2 YYEEEE, per germline. The V end was cut by 0 bases, the J end by 6 bases, with 13 bases between. CDR3 length: 15 residues. Sequenced by immunoSEQ multiplex PCR; TCRdb stores in-frame clones only, minus some. The sample holds roughly 110,000 clones, approximately 80% seen once. The chain recombines TRBV5-6 with TRBJ2-1; D perhaps matches TRBD1 (5 bases). What was sequenced was peripheral blood. The TCR was taken from a woman in her thirties or forties with acute or convalescent COVID-19. CDR3 nucleotides: TGTGCCAGCAGCTTGGAATTCAGGGTTATCAATGAGCAGTTCTTC. Translated: CASSLEFRVINEQFF. The full variable domain, rest sourced from reference TRBV5-6 and TRBJ2-1, is DAGVTQSPTHLIKTRGQQVTLRCSPKSGHDTVSWYQQALGQGPQFIFQYYEEEERQRGNFPDRFSGHQFPNYSSELNVNALLLGDSALYLCASSLEFRVINEQFFGPGTRLTVL.